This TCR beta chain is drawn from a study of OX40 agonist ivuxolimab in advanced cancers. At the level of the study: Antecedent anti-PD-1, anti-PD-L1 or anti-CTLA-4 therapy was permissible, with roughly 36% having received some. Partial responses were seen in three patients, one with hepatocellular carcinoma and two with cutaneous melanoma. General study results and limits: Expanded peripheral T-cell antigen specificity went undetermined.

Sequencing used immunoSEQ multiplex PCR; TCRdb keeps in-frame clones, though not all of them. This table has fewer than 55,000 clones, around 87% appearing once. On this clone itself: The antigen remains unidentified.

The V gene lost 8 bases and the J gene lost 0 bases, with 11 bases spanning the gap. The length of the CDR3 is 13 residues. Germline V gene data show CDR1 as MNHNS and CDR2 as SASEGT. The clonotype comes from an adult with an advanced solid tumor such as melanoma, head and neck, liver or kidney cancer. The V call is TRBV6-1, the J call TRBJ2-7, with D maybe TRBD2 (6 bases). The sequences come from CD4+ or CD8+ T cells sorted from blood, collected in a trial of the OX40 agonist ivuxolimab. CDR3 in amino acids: CASRESTSYEQYF. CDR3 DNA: TGTGCCAGCCGGGAGTCAACCTCCTACGAGCAGTACTTC.